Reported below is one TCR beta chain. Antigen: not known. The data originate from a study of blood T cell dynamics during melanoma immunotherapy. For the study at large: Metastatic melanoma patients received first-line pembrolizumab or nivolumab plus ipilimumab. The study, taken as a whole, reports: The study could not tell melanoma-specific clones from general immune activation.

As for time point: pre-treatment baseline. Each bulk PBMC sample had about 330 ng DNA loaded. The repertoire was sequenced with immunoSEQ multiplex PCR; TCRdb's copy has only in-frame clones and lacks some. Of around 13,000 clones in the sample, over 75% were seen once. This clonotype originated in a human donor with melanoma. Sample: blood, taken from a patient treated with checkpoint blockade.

DNA of the CDR3: TGTGCCAGTAGCCGCGGGGGAGCCTCTAATGAAAAACTGTTTTTT. As protein: CASSRGGASNEKLFF. The chain employs TRBV19 and TRBJ1-4, with D possibly being TRBD1 (5 bases). Trimming left V 6 bases short and J 3 bases short, with 14 bases between. CDR3 length equals 15 residues. The germline V gene has CDR1 LNHDA and CDR2 SQIVND (reference sequence).